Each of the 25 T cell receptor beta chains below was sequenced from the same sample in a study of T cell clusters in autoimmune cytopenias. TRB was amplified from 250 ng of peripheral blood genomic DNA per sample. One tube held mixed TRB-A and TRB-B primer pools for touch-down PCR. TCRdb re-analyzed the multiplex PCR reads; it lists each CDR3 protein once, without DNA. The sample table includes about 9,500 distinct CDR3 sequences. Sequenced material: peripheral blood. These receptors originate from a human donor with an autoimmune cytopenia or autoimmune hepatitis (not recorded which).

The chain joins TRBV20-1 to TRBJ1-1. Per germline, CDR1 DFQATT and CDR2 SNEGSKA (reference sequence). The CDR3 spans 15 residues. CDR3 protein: CSAPSLGRLNTEAFF.

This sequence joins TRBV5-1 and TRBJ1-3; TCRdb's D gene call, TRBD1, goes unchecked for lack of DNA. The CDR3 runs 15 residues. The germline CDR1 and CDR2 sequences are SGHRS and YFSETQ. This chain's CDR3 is CASSPSQGTGNTIYF.

CDR3 region: CASSQETVAVGFGELFF. The genes are TRBV18 and TRBJ2-2; checking the TCRdb D call of TRBD2 is not possible without DNA. The CDR3 has 17 amino acids. Per the germline V gene, CDR1 is KGHSH and CDR2 is LQKENI.

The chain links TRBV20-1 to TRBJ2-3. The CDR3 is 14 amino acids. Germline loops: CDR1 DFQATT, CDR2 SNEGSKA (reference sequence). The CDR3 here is CSAPNIVSTDTQYF.

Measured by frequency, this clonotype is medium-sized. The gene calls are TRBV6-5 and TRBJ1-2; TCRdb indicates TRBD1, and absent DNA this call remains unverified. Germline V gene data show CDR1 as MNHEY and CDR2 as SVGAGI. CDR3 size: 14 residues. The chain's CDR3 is CASSSTVGRGGYTF.

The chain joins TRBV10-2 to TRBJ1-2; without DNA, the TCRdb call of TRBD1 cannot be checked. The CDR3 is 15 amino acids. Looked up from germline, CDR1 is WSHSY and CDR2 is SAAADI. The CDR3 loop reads CASSDSQAPVYGYTF.

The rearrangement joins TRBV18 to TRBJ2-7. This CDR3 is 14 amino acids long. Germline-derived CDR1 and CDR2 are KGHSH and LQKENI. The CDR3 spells CASSPPVPTYEQYF.

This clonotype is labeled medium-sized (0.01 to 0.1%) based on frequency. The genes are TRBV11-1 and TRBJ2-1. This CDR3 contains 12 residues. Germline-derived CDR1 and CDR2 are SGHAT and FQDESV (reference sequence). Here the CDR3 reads CASSLVDNEQFF.

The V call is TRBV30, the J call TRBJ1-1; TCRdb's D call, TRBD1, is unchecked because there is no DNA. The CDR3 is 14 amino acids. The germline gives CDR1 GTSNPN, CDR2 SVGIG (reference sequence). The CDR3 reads CAWSTPPGATEAFF.

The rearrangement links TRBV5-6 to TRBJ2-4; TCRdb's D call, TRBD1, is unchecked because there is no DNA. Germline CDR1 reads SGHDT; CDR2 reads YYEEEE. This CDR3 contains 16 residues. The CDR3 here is CASSPWTGLAKNIQYF.

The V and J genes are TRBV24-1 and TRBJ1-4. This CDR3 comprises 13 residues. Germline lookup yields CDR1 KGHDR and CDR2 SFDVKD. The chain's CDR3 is CAAFWVLSEKLFF.

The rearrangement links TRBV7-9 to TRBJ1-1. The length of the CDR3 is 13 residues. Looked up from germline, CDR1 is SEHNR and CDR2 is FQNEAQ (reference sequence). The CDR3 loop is CASSLRENTEAFF. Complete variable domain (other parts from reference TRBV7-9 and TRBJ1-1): DTGVSQNPRHKITKRGQNVTFRCDPISEHNRLYWYRQTLGQGPEFLTYFQNEAQLEKSRLLSDRFSAERPKGSFSTLEIQRTEQGDSAMYLCASSLRENTEAFFGQGTRLTVV.

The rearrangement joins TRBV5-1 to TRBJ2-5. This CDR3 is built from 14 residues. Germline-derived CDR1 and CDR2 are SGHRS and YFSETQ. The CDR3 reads CASSWGARIETQYF.

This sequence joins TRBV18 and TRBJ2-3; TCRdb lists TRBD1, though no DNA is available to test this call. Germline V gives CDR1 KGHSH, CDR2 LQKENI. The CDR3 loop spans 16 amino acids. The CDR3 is CASSKLQLRDPDTQYF.

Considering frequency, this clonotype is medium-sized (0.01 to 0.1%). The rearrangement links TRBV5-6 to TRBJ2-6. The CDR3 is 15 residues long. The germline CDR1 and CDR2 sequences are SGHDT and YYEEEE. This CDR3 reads CASSAPSSGANVLTF.

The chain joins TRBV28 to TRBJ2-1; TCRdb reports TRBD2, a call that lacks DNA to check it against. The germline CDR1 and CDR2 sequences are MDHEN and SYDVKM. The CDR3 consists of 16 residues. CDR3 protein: CASGKTSGVSYNEQFF.

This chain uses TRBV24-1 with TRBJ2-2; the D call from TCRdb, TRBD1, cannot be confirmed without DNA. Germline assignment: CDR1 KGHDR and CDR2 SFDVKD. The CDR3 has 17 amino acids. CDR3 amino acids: CATSDFLDSANTGELFF.

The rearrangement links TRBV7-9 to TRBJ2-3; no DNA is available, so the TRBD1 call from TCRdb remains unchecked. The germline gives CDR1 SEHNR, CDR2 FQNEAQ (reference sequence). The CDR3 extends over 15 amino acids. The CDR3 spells CASSAGTVPTDTQYF.

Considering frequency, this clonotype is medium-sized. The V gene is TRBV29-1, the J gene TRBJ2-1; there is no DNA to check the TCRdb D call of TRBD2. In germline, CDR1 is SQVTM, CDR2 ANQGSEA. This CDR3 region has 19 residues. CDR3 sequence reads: CSVGKARGRAGELYNEQFF.

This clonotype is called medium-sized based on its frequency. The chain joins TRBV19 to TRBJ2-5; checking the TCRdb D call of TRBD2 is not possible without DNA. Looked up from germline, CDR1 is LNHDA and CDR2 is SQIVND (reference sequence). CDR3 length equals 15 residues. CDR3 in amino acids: CASSISGTFQETQYF.

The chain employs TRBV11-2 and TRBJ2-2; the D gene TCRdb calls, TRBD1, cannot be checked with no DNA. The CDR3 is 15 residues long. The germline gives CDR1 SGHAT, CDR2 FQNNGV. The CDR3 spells CASSRTGTGGGELFF.

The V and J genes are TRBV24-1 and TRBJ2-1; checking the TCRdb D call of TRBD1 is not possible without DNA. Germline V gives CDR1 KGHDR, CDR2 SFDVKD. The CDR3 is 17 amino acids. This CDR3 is CATSDLQRGQTNNEQFF.

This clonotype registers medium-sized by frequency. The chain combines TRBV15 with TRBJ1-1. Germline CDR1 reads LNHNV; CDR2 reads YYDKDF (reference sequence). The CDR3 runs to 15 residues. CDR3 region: CATSETWWADTEAFF.

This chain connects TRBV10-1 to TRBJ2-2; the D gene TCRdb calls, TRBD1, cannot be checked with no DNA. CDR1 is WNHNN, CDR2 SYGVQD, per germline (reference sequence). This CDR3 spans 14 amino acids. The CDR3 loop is CASSRDRGTGELFF.

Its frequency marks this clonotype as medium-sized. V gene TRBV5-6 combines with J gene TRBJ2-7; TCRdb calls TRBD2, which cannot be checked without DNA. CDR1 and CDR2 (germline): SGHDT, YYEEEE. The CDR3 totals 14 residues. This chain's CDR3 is CASSFRGGTGEQYF.